This T cell receptor beta chain was identified during a study of blood T cell repertoires in COVID-19. Study overall: The United States, Italy and Spain provided the acute and convalescent COVID-19 samples. PBMCs, B-cell-depleted T cells, or T cells provided the cDNA or gDNA that made up the material.

The CDR3 has 15 residues. CDR1 SEHNR and CDR2 FQNEAQ come from the germline V gene (reference sequence). V was pared by 3 bases and J by 4 bases, with 6 bases of the junction left unmatched. The protocol was immunoSEQ multiplex PCR, while the TCRdb copy is restricted to in-frame clones and leaves out a portion. The table lists roughly 50,000 clones, over 75% of them singletons. The V call is TRBV7-9, the J call TRBJ2-3; the match to TRBD2 covers 8 bases. This sequence originates from a woman aged 40 to 49 with active COVID-19. What was sequenced was peripheral blood. The CDR3 DNA is TGTGCCAGCAGCTTTCCGGGGGGGCCGGCAGATACGCAGTATTTT. Protein sequence: CASSFPGGPADTQYF.